The rows below give T cell receptor beta chains drawn from one sample of a study of CD8+ T cells in alopecia areata. Generated by immunoSEQ multiplex PCR, the TCRdb table keeps only in-frame clones and is missing some. Of over 150,000 clones listed, 50% to 70% are singletons. This sample comprised CD4+ T cells sorted from blood, obtained at week 0. The receptors were sampled from a human donor with alopecia areata. The CDR3 runs from the conserved cysteine through the conserved F or W. Fields, in order: D gene, V gene, clone size, J gene, CDR3 DNA, CDR3 protein. The D gene is left open where the match is weak. The size of a clone is reported for some rows only, either as once, few or many, or as a class for expanded clones.

D: TRBD2
V: TRBV30
size: many
J: TRBJ2-3
DNA: TGTGCCTGGACAGGCGGGGGTCCGCAGTATTTT
CDR3: CAWTGGGPQYF

D: -
V: TRBV29-1
size: once
J: TRBJ1-1
DNA: TGCAGCGTTGAAGTAATGAACACTGAAGCTTTCTTT
CDR3: CSVEVMNTEAFF

D: -
V: TRBV29-1
size: few
J: TRBJ2-1
DNA: TGCAGCGGGACAAAATCCTACAATGAGCAGTTCTTC
CDR3: CSGTKSYNEQFF

D: TRBD1
V: TRBV30
size: -
J: TRBJ1-1
DNA: TGTGCCTGGAGTGCCCTGGGACAGGCGAACACTGAAGCTTTCTTT
CDR3: CAWSALGQANTEAFF

D: -
V: TRBV30
size: -
J: TRBJ2-2
DNA: TGTGCCTCCAAAGGGTACACCGGGGAGCTGTTTTTT
CDR3: CASKGYTGELFF

D: TRBD2
V: TRBV29-1
size: once
J: TRBJ2-7
DNA: TGCAGCGGGGGACTAGCGGGGTCTGGGGAGCAGTACTTC
CDR3: CSGGLAGSGEQYF

D: -
V: TRBV30
size: -
J: TRBJ1-6
DNA: TGTGCCTCCTATTCAGGACCGATTTATAATTCACCCCTCCACTTT
CDR3: CASYSGPIYNSPLHF

D: -
V: TRBV29-1
size: -
J: TRBJ1-2
DNA: TGCAGCGTTGAAGTTGGTGGCTACACCTTC
CDR3: CSVEVGGYTF

D: -
V: TRBV20-1
size: -
J: TRBJ2-4
DNA: TGCAGTGCTAGAGATGTAAACATTCAGTACTTC
CDR3: CSARDVNIQYF

D: TRBD1
V: TRBV4-1
size: -
J: TRBJ1-6
DNA: TGCGCCAGCAGCCAAGATTGGGGACAGGGGTATTCACCCCTCCACTTT
CDR3: CASSQDWGQGYSPLHF

D: -
V: TRBV7-7
size: -
J: TRBJ2-7
DNA: TGTGCCAGCAGCGTAACAGGGAAGGGCGAGCAGTACTTC
CDR3: CASSVTGKGEQYF

D: TRBD2
V: TRBV7-3
size: once
J: TRBJ2-1
DNA: TGTGCCAGCAGCATACTAGCGGACAATGAGCAGTTCTTC
CDR3: CASSILADNEQFF

D: -
V: TRBV19
size: few
J: TRBJ2-6
DNA: TGTGCCAGTAGTACGTTCTCTGGGGCCAACGTCCTGACTTTC
CDR3: CASSTFSGANVLTF

D: TRBD1
V: TRBV6-6
size: -
J: TRBJ1-5
DNA: TGTGCCAGCAGTAGAATCGGGACAGAGAATTATCAGCCCCAGCATTTT
CDR3: CASSRIGTENYQPQHF

D: TRBD1
V: TRBV27
size: -
J: TRBJ2-7
DNA: TGTGCCAGCTCAGGGGGTGGACCTTCCTACGAGCAGTACTTC
CDR3: CASSGGGPSYEQYF

D: TRBD1
V: TRBV30
size: -
J: TRBJ1-6
DNA: TGTGCCTGGAGGGACAGGCTGAATTCACCCCTCCACTTT
CDR3: CAWRDRLNSPLHF

D: -
V: TRBV7-2
size: -
J: TRBJ2-2
DNA: TGTGCCAGCAGCGAACAGGCGACCACCGGGGAGCTGTTTTTT
CDR3: CASSEQATTGELFF

D: -
V: TRBV30
size: few
J: TRBJ1-5
DNA: TGTGCCTGGAGGGGGGCCTCGTCAGGACAGCCCCAGCATTTT
CDR3: CAWRGASSGQPQHF

D: -
V: TRBV27
size: -
J: TRBJ2-5
DNA: TGTGCCAGCAGTCAGACTCTGGGGGCGTTGGGGGAGACCCAGTACTTC
CDR3: CASSQTLGALGETQYF

D: -
V: TRBV25-1
size: few
J: TRBJ2-3
DNA: TGTGCCAGCAGACCCACAGCGAACGCGGATACGCAGTATTTT
CDR3: CASRPTANADTQYF

D: -
V: TRBV2
size: -
J: TRBJ1-2
DNA: TGTGCCAGCTCTAGGTCGGTCATACTAGGTCCTTTTGACTATGGCTACACCTTC
CDR3: CASSRSVILGPFDYGYTF

D: -
V: TRBV14
size: -
J: TRBJ2-1
DNA: TGTGCCAGCAGCCAAGTGGCTAGCAGGCATGAGCAGTTCTTC
CDR3: CASSQVASRHEQFF

D: -
V: TRBV29-1
size: few
J: TRBJ2-2
DNA: TGCAGCGTGGGACAGAACACCGGGGAGCTGTTTTTT
CDR3: CSVGQNTGELFF

D: -
V: TRBV4-3
size: -
J: TRBJ2-5
DNA: TGCGCCAGCAGCCAAGATTTGGCCCGTAGGACCCAGTACTTC
CDR3: CASSQDLARRTQYF

D: -
V: TRBV4-2
size: -
J: TRBJ2-6
DNA: TGTGCCAGCAGCCAAGATGCGGACTCTGGGGCCAACGTCCTGACTTTC
CDR3: CASSQDADSGANVLTF

D: -
V: TRBV7-2
size: -
J: TRBJ1-2
DNA: TGTGCCAGCACTCAAAGTCCAGGGTTGGGAGGCTACACCTTC
CDR3: CASTQSPGLGGYTF

D: -
V: TRBV29-1
size: -
J: TRBJ2-7
DNA: TGCAGCGTTGAAGCCCCGGAAGCGTACGAGCAGTACTTC
CDR3: CSVEAPEAYEQYF

D: TRBD1
V: TRBV5-1
size: -
J: TRBJ1-1
DNA: TGCGCCAGCGTGGGACAGGGGAACACTGAAGCTTTCTTT
CDR3: CASVGQGNTEAFF

D: TRBD1
V: TRBV7-9
size: -
J: TRBJ2-6
DNA: TGTGCCAGCAGCGCCCGGGACAGTGTAACCTCTGGTGGGGCCAACGTCCTGACTTTC
CDR3: CASSARDSVTSGGANVLTF

D: -
V: TRBV7-3
size: -
J: TRBJ2-3
DNA: TGTGCCAGCAGCTTCCATCGCACAGATACGCAGTATTTT
CDR3: CASSFHRTDTQYF

D: -
V: TRBV2
size: few
J: TRBJ1-5
DNA: TGTGCCAGCAGTGGTTCAGGGGACCAGCCCCAGCATTTT
CDR3: CASSGSGDQPQHF

D: TRBD1
V: TRBV29-1
size: -
J: TRBJ1-2
DNA: TGCAGCGTTTCCGGGACAGCTAACTATGGCTACACCTTC
CDR3: CSVSGTANYGYTF

D: TRBD1
V: TRBV29-1
size: few
J: TRBJ1-1
DNA: TGCAGCGTAGGACAGGGGAAGTTCGAAGGCACTGAAGCTTTCTTT
CDR3: CSVGQGKFEGTEAFF